One TCR beta chain is described in this entry. This specimen belongs to a study of TIL therapy for anti-PD-1-resistant metastatic lung cancer. In the study overall: Tumors had a median PD-L1 proportion score of 4.5% to 7%. A handful of tumors were EGFR-mutant and two were ALK-rearranged.

Germline CDR1 reads SGHAT; CDR2 reads FQNNGV. Losses at the gene ends were 5 bases for V and 4 bases for J; bases not matched to a gene: 10. The CDR3 has 16 amino acids. Indicated time point: pre-treatment sample, taken before nivolumab and TIL therapy. Stage 4 NSCLC adults joined between October 2017 and 2020. The immunoSEQ assay was v3. Assay: immunoSEQ multiplex PCR; the TCRdb copy retains only in-frame clones and omits some. The data hold about 52,000 clones, with around 79% observed a single time. The chain recombines TRBV11-2 with TRBJ2-3, with 9 nucleotides matching TRBD2. The specimen was blood, collected at baseline. The origin of this receptor is a woman between 30 and 79 years old with non-small cell lung cancer. The CDR3: CASSPLRGGSADTQYF. The CDR3 coding sequence is TGTGCCAGCAGCCCCCTGCGGGGGGGGTCAGCAGATACGCAGTATTTT.